This T cell receptor (beta chain) is drawn from a study of T cells expressing NK-cell markers. Using the 5' RACE reads, TCRdb records one entry per CDR3 protein without DNA. The repertoire table contains a few hundred thousand distinct CDR3 sequences. This CDR3 region has 14 residues. The chain employs TRBV12-3 or TRBV12-4 and TRBJ1-5; no DNA is available, so the TRBD1 call from TCRdb remains unchecked. The receptor's source is a man between 18 and 35 years old in good health. Input material: blood T cells: a sorted CD56 or NKG2C T cell subset, CD4+ or CD8+ T cells, or bulk PBMC T cells (not recorded which). This chain's CDR3 is CASSLSGAEQPQHF.